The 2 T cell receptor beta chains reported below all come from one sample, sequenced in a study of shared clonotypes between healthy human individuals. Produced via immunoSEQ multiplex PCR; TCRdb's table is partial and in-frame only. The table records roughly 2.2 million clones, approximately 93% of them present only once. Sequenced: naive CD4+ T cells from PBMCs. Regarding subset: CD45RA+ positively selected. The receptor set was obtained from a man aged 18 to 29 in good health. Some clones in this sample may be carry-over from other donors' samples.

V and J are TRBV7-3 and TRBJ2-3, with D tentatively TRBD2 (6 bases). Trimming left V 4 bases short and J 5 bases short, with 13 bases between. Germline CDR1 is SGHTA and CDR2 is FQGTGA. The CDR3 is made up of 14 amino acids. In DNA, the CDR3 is TGTGCCAGCAGCTCCCTCCGGGGAGGAGATACGCAGTATTTT. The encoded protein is CASSSLRGGDTQYF.

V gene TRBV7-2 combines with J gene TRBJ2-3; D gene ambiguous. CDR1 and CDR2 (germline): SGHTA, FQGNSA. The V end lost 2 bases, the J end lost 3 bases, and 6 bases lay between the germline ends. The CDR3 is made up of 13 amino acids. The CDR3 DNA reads TGTGCCAGCAGCTTACCTCTAACAGATACGCAGTATTTT. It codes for CASSLPLTDTQYF.